The 3 T cell receptor beta chains reported below all come from one sample, sequenced in a study of blood T cells in healthy people across ages (dated by TCRdb to the mid-2010s). Receptor libraries were prepared by 5' RACE. The data were produced on an Illumina HiSeq 2500. A second PCR of about 6 to 12 cycles was performed with a sample-barcoded 5' primer and a J-beta primer mix. Using fastp at Q25 and MiXCR, TCRdb reprocessed the public reads and kept productive beta chains. Rows are unified per CDR3 protein, each entry keeping the most common DNA and genes. The sample includes over 1,200,000 distinct CDR3 sequences, with roughly 60% observed a single time. The ten biggest clones cover 5.5% to 8% of the sample. Sequencing input: blood. All receptors derive from a man aged 18 to 30 in good health.

This chain connects TRBV6-2 or TRBV6-3 to TRBJ2-1; the match to TRBD1 covers 9 bases. Germline V CDR1 and CDR2: MNHEY, SVGEGT. The V gene end was trimmed by 5 bases and the J gene end by 10 bases; junction bases not matched to a gene: 9. This CDR3 has 14 amino acids. For the CDR3, the DNA is TGTGCCAGCAGTAAGGACAGGGGTTGGCAGGAGCAGTTCTTC. It translates to CASSKDRGWQEQFF.

V is TRBV27 and J is TRBJ2-6, with no clear D. CDR3 length: 14 residues. The germline CDR1 and CDR2 sequences are MNHEY and SMNVEV (reference sequence). The V gene lost 3 bases and the J gene lost 4 bases, with 7 bases spanning the gap. The CDR3 nucleotides read TGTGCCAGCAGTTTTACCCCGGGGGCCAACGTCCTGACTTTC. The encoded protein is CASSFTPGANVLTF.

The rearrangement joins TRBV27 to TRBJ2-2, with 10 bases identical to TRBD1. CDR3 length: 14 residues. V trimming: 9 bases; J trimming: 0 bases; junction bases outside the gene matches: 1. CDR1 is MNHEY, CDR2 SMNVEV, per germline (reference sequence). CDR3 DNA: TGTGCCAGTGGGACAGGGGCGAACACCGGGGAGCTGTTTTTT. It codes for CASGTGANTGELFF.